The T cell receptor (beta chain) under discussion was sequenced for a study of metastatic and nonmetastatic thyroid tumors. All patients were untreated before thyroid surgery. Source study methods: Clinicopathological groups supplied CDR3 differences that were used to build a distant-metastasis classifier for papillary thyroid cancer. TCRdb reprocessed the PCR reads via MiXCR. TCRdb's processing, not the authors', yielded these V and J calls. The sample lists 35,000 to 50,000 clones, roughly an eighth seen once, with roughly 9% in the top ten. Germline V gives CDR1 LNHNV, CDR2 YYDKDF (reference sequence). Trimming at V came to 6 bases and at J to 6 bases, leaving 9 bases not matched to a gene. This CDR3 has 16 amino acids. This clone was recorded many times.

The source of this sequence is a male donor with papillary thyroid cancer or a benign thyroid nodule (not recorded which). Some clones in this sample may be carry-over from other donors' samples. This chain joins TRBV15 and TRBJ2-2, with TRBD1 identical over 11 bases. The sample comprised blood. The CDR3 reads CATRAPGQGVPGELFF. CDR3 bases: TGTGCCACCAGGGCTCCGGGACAGGGGGTTCCCGGGGAGCTGTTTTTT.